The 17 T cell receptor beta chains presented below share a single source sample, sequenced in a study of T cell repertoires in cytomegalovirus infection. The antigens these receptors bind are not known. One entry per CDR3 protein, called by TCRdb with MiXCR from the reads. The data hold about 770,000 distinct CDR3 sequences, with almost 30% observed a single time. This specimen was cultured CD8+ T cells from PBMCs, taken from culture after CMV antigen stimulation. Receptors were obtained from a human donor in good health (CMV status not recorded). Some clones in this sample may be carry-over from other donors' samples.

The chain is built from TRBV7-3 and TRBJ2-1; 9 bases match TRBD2. CDR3 length: 18 residues. Germline lookup yields CDR1 SGHTA and CDR2 FQGTGA. The V gene end was trimmed by 5 bases and the J gene end by 0 bases; junction bases not matched to a gene: 11. CDR3 region: CASSPRSGGLYSYNEQFF. CDR3 bases: TGTGCCAGCAGCCCCAGAAGCGGGGGGCTATACTCCTACAATGAGCAGTTCTTC.

This clonotype has a handful of counts. V usage is TRBV12-3 or TRBV12-4 and J usage is TRBJ2-1; TRBD2 aligns across 13 bases. This CDR3 is 17 amino acids long. Trimming cost V 3 bases and J 5 bases; bases outside gene matches: 7. The CDR3: CASSFSTSGGKDNEQFF. The CDR3, as DNA: TGTGCCAGCAGTTTTTCGACTAGCGGGGGGAAAGACAATGAGCAGTTCTTC.

Ten or more counts support this clonotype. The V call is TRBV7-2, the J call TRBJ2-3; the match to TRBD1 covers 9 bases. This CDR3 spans 15 amino acids. The V and J ends lost 2 bases and 5 bases, in that order; junction bases with no gene match: 5. Germline V gives CDR1 SGHTA, CDR2 FQGNSA. The CDR3 nucleotides are TGTGCCAGCAGCTTAATGACAGGGGGGATAGATACGCAGTATTTT. Translating gives CASSLMTGGIDTQYF.

This clonotype was detected only a few times. The genes are TRBV6-5 and TRBJ1-6; D ambiguous. V was clipped by 2 bases and J by 11 bases, with 7 bases between them. CDR1 MNHEY and CDR2 SVGAGI come from the germline V gene. The CDR3 has 12 amino acids. Written as DNA, the CDR3 is TGTGCCAGCAGTTACAAGGGAACACCCCTCCACTTT. Translation gives CASSYKGTPLHF.

The CDR3, as DNA: TGCAGCGTTGAAATAGACAGGGAGTACACTGAAGCTTTCTTT. Amino acids: CSVEIDREYTEAFF. The gene calls are TRBV29-1 and TRBJ1-1, with 7 bases identical to TRBD1. CDR1 and CDR2 (germline): SQVTM, ANQGSEA. Germline trimming cut 2 bases from V and 3 bases from J; bases unmatched to any gene: 6. The CDR3 contains 14 residues.

The chain is built from TRBV6-4 and TRBJ1-2, with a tentative D call TRBD1 (5 bases). From germline, CDR1 is MRHNA and CDR2 SNTAGT. The CDR3 is made up of 13 amino acids. Trimming cost V 6 bases and J 4 bases, with 12 bases left between them. The chain's CDR3 is CASSPGPIYGYTF. The CDR3 nucleotides read TGTGCCAGCAGCCCGGGGCCAATCTATGGCTACACCTTC.

The chain has TRBV4-3 and TRBJ1-3; 7 bases are a match to TRBD1. In germline, CDR1 is LGHNA, CDR2 YSLEER. V lost 3 bases, J lost 4 bases, and 3 bases stayed unmatched. This CDR3 contains 14 residues. The CDR3 loop reads CASSQTGFGNTIYF. DNA of the CDR3: TGCGCCAGCAGCCAGACAGGGTTCGGAAACACCATATATTTT.

This clonotype has a handful of counts. The rearrangement links TRBV27 to TRBJ1-1; TRBD1 might be the D (5 bases). Trimming shortened V by 7 bases and J by 3 bases, and 21 bases separated the two germline ends. This CDR3 spans 16 amino acids. The germline V gene has CDR1 MNHEY and CDR2 SMNVEV (reference sequence). CDR3 nucleotides: TGTGCCAGCATTCCTCCCCGGGACGGCGAGGACACTGAAGCTTTCTTT. This sequence encodes CASIPPRDGEDTEAFF.

The rearrangement uses TRBV7-2 and TRBJ2-1; 10 bases are a match to TRBD2. The trim removed 5 bases at V and 9 bases at J, leaving 13 bases unmatched. The CDR3 covers 16 residues. CDR1 SGHTA and CDR2 FQGNSA come from the germline V gene. CDR3 in amino acids: CASSGARSGGASEQFF. The CDR3 bases are TGTGCCAGCAGCGGCGCCCGGAGCGGGGGGGCCTCTGAGCAGTTCTTC.

The chain recombines TRBV7-2 with TRBJ2-3; 9 bases are shared with TRBD2. The CDR3 length is 20 residues. With 5 bases clipped from V and 0 bases from J, the junction kept 18 bases outside the gene matches. CDR1 is SGHTA and CDR2 is FQGNSA in the germline V gene. The CDR3 DNA follows: TGTGCCAGCAGCCAAAAGAGGTGGGCTAGCGGGGTTCTTAGCACAGATACGCAGTATTTT. Protein product: CASSQKRWASGVLSTDTQYF.

This clonotype came up many times. The chain uses TRBV28 and TRBJ2-7, with TRBD1 identical over 12 bases. CDR1 is MDHEN, CDR2 SYDVKM, per germline. V lost 6 bases to trimming and J lost 3 bases; unmatched junction nucleotides: 18. The CDR3 loop spans 19 amino acids. The chain's CDR3 is CASSSPRDRGRGFVYEQYF. The CDR3 DNA reads as TGTGCCAGCAGCTCCCCCAGGGACAGGGGGCGCGGGTTTGTCTACGAGCAGTACTTC.

Turning to this clonotype: This may be a read error, as it is one base from a much larger clone. The chain has TRBV7-6 and TRBJ2-5; TRBD1 agrees at 10 bases. In germline, CDR1 is SGHVS, CDR2 FNYEAQ. V shed 4 bases, J shed 5 bases, and the junction held 4 bases outside the gene matches. The CDR3 is made up of 14 amino acids. DNA for the CDR3: TGTGCCAGCAGCTCGACAGGGGGCTCGGAGACCCAGTACTTC. Its protein is CASSSTGGSETQYF.

This clonotype was detected only a few times. The genes are TRBV7-9 and TRBJ2-1, with D perhaps TRBD2 (5 bases). This CDR3 region has 14 residues. The ends were cut back, 5 bases at V and 3 bases at J, with 11 bases in the middle. Germline lookup yields CDR1 SEHNR and CDR2 FQNEAQ (reference sequence). Written as DNA, the CDR3 is TGTGCCAGCAGCCCCCTGGACTTCTACAATGAGCAGTTCTTC. Translating it yields CASSPLDFYNEQFF.

The gene calls are TRBV4-3 and TRBJ2-2; TRBD1 matches 8 bases. Per germline, CDR1 LGHNA and CDR2 YSLEER. Losses at the gene ends were 2 bases for V and 7 bases for J; bases not matched to a gene: 15. The CDR3 runs to 18 residues. In nucleotides, the CDR3 is TGCGCCAGCAGCCAATTCCCCACCTTGGACAGGGAGGACGGGGAGCTGTTTTTT. As protein: CASSQFPTLDREDGELFF.

The chain joins TRBV27 to TRBJ2-6; perhaps TRBD2 as D (6 bases). Deletions cut 0 bases from V and 1 base from J, with 7 bases between. The germline gives CDR1 MNHEY, CDR2 SMNVEV (reference sequence). The CDR3 totals 16 residues. Here the CDR3 reads CASSLSGGSGANVLTF. The DNA for the CDR3 is TGTGCCAGCAGTTTATCTGGGGGGTCTGGGGCCAACGTCCTGACTTTC. The full variable domain, rest sourced from reference TRBV27 and TRBJ2-6, is EAQVTQNPRYLITVTGKKLTVTCSQNMNHEYMSWYRQDPGLGLRQIYYSMNVEVTDKGDVPEGYKVSRKEKRNFPLILESPSPNQTSLYFCASSLSGGSGANVLTFGAGSRLTVL.

With regard to this clonotype: Given a much more abundant clone one base away, this may be a read error. The chain recombines TRBV7-2 with TRBJ2-1, with 7 bases fitting TRBD2. The ends lost 2 bases at V and 2 bases at J; junction bases unmatched: 9. The CDR3 length is 17 residues. Looked up from germline, CDR1 is SGHTA and CDR2 is FQGNSA. CDR3 in DNA: TGTGCCAGCAGCTTACTGGGGGGGTTATTAACCTACAATGAGCAGTTCTTC. Translation: CASSLLGGLLTYNEQFF.

This clonotype has only a few counts. This sequence joins TRBV10-2 and TRBJ1-5, with D tentatively TRBD1 (5 bases). Trimming shortened V by 6 bases and J by 0 bases, and 21 bases separated the two germline ends. The germline V gene encodes CDR1 WSHSY and CDR2 SAAADI. The CDR3 spans 18 residues. DNA for the CDR3: TGCGCCAGCAGGGGTGGGGGACCGACGATATATAGCAATCAGCCCCAGCATTTT. It encodes CASRGGGPTIYSNQPQHF.